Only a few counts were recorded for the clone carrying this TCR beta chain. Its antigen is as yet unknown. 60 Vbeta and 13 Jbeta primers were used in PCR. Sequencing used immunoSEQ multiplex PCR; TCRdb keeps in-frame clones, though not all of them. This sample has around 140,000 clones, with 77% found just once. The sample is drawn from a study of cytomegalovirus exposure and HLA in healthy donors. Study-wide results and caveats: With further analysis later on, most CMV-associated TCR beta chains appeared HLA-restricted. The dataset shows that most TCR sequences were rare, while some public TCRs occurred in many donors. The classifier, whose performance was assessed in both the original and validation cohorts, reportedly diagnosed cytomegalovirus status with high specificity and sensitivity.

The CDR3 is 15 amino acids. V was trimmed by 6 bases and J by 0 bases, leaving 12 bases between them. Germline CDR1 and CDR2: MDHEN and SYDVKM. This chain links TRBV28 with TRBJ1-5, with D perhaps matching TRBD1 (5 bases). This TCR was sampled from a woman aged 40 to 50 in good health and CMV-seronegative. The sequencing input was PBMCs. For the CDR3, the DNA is TGTGCCAGCAGCAGGGCTATTTATAGCAATCAGCCCCAGCATTTT. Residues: CASSRAIYSNQPQHF.